The present T cell receptor (beta chain) was sequenced within a study of control samples from healthy donors and cancer patients. The germline V gene has CDR1 MNHEY and CDR2 SMNVEV (reference sequence). V lost 6 bases, J lost 2 bases, and 4 bases stayed unmatched. CDR3 length: 15 amino acids. Assay used: immunoSEQ multiplex PCR; TCRdb lists only in-frame clones, some missing. The sample holds around 200,000 clones, roughly 94% seen once. This TCR was recovered from a man in his forties or fifties in good health. The sample taken for sequencing was blood. The rearrangement joins TRBV27 to TRBJ1-5; 10 bases agree with TRBD1. CDR3 nucleotide sequence: TGTGCCAGCAGCCTTGGGACAGGGGGCAATCAGCCCCAGCATTTT. It yields the protein CASSLGTGGNQPQHF.